This T cell receptor beta chain was captured by sequencing in a study of blood T cell repertoires in COVID-19 (dated by TCRdb to 2019 to 2021). General notes on the study: Samples from collaborators originated in the United States, Italy and Spain and spanned both the acute and convalescent phases of COVID-19. The samples were drawn from two sources: the first 160 participants of the ongoing ImmuneRACE study, and over 1,000 subjects contributed by 6 global collaborators. A freely available public database, intended as a resource for researchers studying the immune response to SARS-CoV-2, is where the repertoires were released. Where available, HLA class I and class II types were obtained from metadata supplied by the sample provider rather than from assay-based typing. Deeply sampled blood TCRbeta repertoires from subjects exposed to, actively infected with, or recovered from COVID-19 were included in the dataset. Sample metadata almost always included a de-identified subject ID, COVID-19 status, age in years and sex. The material from the prospective study consisted of cDNA or gDNA derived from T cells, B-cell-depleted T cells, or PBMCs.

One collaborating source in Seattle enrolled patients during active infection and followed them longitudinally through the course of disease. Each collaborating institution followed its own protocols to collect whole blood in K2EDTA tubes. For TCRbeta analysis, collaborator samples were shipped as frozen whole blood, as isolated PBMCs, or as DNA extracted from either sample type. Of note for this clone: Its antigen is unknown. Base qualities are missing; no much larger clone stands one base away.

General findings and caveats noted by the study authors: Clinical and demographic metadata were provided uncurated, with the amount varying by source and participant.

TCRbeta CDR3 regions were amplified from genomic DNA by means of the immunoSEQ Assay, a bias-controlled multiplex PCR. The authors processed their data as follows. The number of nucleated cells in each sample was estimated from the amplification of reference gene primers within the assay. To quantify the absolute abundance of each unique TCRbeta CDR3 rearrangement, sequence reads were collapsed and filtered. For each sample, productive Simpson clonality was calculated as the square root of Simpson's diversity index across productive rearrangements. Entries here come from immuneACCESS through TCRdb and include only in-frame sequences with V and J called. Some clones fail to appear in such tables; in the studies checked, an unresolved V gene covers under half of the shortfall, and the cause of the remainder is unknown. Clone size and V and J calls were adopted from that table, with D and trimming inferred from the DNA. The sample yields about 100,000 clones; 92% were counted once. The ten largest clones add up to more than 1.5% of the sample.

The CDR3 holds 14 amino acids from the cysteine to the phenylalanine. Only the CDR3 part of the read is kept: 42 bases, read in frame from the first base. For CDR1 and CDR2, the germline V gene lists SGHVS and FQNEAQ. V is shortened by 0 bases, J by 10 bases, and the region joining them spans 15 bases. Sequencing used peripheral blood. In this chain, TRBV7-8 is recombined with TRBJ1-1; TRBD1 is a weak D gene call, 6 bases matching. This clonotype originated in a woman in her forties or fifties with COVID-19, enrolled during active disease. The CDR3 corresponds to CASSLAGTNVGAFF. The bases read TGTGCCAGCAGCTTAGCAGGGACAAATGTAGGAGCTTTCTTT.